The source of this T cell receptor beta chain is a study of Graves' ophthalmopathy and Graves' hyperthyroidism. Using RNA transcripts, the TCR beta CDR3 regions were amplified. Following a first-round RT-PCR that used HTBI primers, a second-round multiplex PCR was carried out. TCRdb analysed the multiplex PCR reads with MiXCR anew, one entry per CDR3 protein. The repertoire holds 680,000 or so distinct CDR3 sequences, 22% seen once, with approximately 7.7% in the top ten. V lost 0 bases and J 5 bases, leaving 22 bases between the germline ends. Germline CDR1 reads MNHEY; CDR2 reads SVGAGI. The CDR3 length is 18 residues. This clonotype was observed many times.

The chain uses TRBV6-5 and TRBJ2-5, with D maybe TRBD2 (5 bases). The origin of this receptor is a woman aged 18-29 years with stable Graves' hyperthyroidism. Some clones in this sample may be carry-over from other donors' samples. The sequencing input was peripheral blood. The CDR3 loop reads CASSYSNFFYTRGETQYF. The CDR3, as DNA: TGTGCCAGCAGTTACTCGAACTTCTTTTATACCCGAGGGGAGACCCAGTACTTC.